In its sample, the clone carrying this TCR beta chain was seen a few times. What it binds is unknown. This sample was taken from a study of PD-L1 blockade in urothelial cancer. Whole-study context: Men with urothelial cancer arising in the bladder made up most of the 29 patients.

Into every PCR, synthetic TCR analog templates were spiked. The assay was immunoSEQ multiplex PCR, and TCRdb's table has in-frame clones only and misses some. The table records roughly 91,000 clones, about 85% of them present only once. Time point denoted: pretreatment peripheral blood. CDR1 is SGHDN, CDR2 FVKESK, per germline. The CDR3 is made up of 15 amino acids. Between the trimmed V and J ends, which lost 1 base and 1 base, there was a span of 11 bases. Study-wide findings and caveats: A below-median TCR clonality in blood before treatment predicted better survival.

The chain employs TRBV14 and TRBJ2-7, with D uncertain. The sample consisted of PBMCs, taken around atezolizumab (anti-PD-L1) treatment. This TCR was recovered from a man between 60 and 75 years old with urothelial cancer. Here the CDR3 DNA reads TGTGCCAGCAGCCAAGTTAGTTTTTGGTCCTACGAGCAGTACTTC. Amino acid sequence: CASSQVSFWSYEQYF.